This TCR beta chain was observed in a study of blood T cell repertoires in COVID-19. Some clones are missing from TCRdb's copy, which holds only in-frame ones; the method was immunoSEQ multiplex PCR. This sample carries a few hundred thousand clones, under 90% of them seen once, and the ten largest clones take about 1.7%. The CDR3 is made up of 14 amino acids. Trimming stripped 10 bases from V and 6 bases from J, with 21 bases between. Germline V lookup: CDR1 LGHDT, CDR2 YNNKEL (reference sequence). Those who participated ranged in age from about 18 to 89 years and resided in about two dozen US areas.

Sequencing used PBMCs or T cells enriched from blood (not recorded which). This chain uses TRBV3-1 (or the pseudogene TRBV3-2) with TRBJ1-2; D possibly corresponds to TRBD1 (6 bases). The TCR comes from a woman aged 25 to 39 who had recovered from COVID-19. The CDR3 reads CATTRTGSGHGYTF. CDR3 sequence (DNA): TGTGCCACCACGCGTACAGGGTCTGGCCATGGCTACACCTTC.